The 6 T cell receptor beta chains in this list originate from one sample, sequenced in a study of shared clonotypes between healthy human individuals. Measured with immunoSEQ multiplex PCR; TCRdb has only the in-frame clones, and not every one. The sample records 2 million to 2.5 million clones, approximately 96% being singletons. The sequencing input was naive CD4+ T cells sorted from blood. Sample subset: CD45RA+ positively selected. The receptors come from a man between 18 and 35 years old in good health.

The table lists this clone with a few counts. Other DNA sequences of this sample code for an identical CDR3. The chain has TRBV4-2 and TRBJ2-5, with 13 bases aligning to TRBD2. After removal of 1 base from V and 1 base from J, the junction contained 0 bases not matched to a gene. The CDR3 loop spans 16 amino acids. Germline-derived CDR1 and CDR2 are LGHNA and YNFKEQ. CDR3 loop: CASSQGLAGGQETQYF. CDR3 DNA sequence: TGTGCCAGCAGCCAAGGACTAGCGGGGGGCCAAGAGACCCAGTACTTC.

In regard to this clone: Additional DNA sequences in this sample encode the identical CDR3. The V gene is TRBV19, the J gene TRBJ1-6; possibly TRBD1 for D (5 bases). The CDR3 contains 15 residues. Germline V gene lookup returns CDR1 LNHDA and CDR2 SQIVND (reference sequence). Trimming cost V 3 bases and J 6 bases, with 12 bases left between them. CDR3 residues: CASSMGQEINSPLHF. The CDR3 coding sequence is TGTGCCAGTAGTATGGGGCAGGAGATTAATTCACCCCTCCACTTT.

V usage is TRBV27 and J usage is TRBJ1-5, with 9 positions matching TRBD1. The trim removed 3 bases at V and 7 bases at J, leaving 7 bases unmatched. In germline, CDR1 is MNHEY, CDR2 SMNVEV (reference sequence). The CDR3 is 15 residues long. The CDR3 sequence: CASSFTTGGEQPQHF. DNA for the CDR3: TGTGCCAGCAGTTTTACGACAGGGGGAGAACAGCCCCAGCATTTT.

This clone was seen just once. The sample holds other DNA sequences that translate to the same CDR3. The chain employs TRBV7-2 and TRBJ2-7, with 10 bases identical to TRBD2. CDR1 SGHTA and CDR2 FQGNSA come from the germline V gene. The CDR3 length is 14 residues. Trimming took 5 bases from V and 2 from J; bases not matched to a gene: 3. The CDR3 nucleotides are TGTGCCAGCAGCCCAAGCGGGGGGGCCTACGAGCAGTACTTC. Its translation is CASSPSGGAYEQYF.

The CDR3 loop reads CASSLGGGGAPYEQYF. The CDR3 coding sequence is TGTGCCAGCAGTTTAGGGGGGGGAGGGGCCCCCTACGAGCAGTACTTC. The rearrangement joins TRBV28 to TRBJ2-7; TRBD2 matches 7 bases. CDR1 is MDHEN, CDR2 SYDVKM, per germline. The CDR3 contains 16 residues. Losses at the gene ends were 2 bases for V and 2 bases for J; bases not matched to a gene: 9.

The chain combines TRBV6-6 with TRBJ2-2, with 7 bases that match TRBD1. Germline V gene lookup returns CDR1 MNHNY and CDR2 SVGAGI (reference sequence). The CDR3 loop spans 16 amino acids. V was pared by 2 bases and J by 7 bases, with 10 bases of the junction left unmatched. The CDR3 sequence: CASSYPTGVDGGELFF. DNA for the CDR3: TGTGCCAGCAGTTACCCTACAGGGGTCGATGGCGGGGAGCTGTTTTTT.